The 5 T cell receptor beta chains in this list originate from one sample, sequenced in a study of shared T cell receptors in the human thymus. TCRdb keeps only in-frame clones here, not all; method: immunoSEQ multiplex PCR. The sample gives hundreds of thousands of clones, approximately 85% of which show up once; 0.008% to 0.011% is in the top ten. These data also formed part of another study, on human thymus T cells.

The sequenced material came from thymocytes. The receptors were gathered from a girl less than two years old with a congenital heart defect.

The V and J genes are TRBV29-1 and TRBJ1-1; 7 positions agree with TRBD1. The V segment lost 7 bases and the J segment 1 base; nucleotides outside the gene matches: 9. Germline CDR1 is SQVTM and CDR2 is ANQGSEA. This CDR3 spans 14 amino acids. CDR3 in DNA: TGCAGCGGGGTCGGACAGGACACGAACACTGAAGCTTTCTTT. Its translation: CSGVGQDTNTEAFF.

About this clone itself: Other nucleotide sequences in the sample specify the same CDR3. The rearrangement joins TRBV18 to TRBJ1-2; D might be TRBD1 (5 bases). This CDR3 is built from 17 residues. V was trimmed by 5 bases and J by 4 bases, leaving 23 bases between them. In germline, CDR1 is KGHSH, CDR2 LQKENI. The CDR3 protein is CASSDVCVIQASYGYTF. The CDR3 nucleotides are TGTGCCAGCTCAGATGTCTGCGTGATACAGGCAAGCTATGGCTACACCTTC. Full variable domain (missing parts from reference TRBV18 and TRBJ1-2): NAGVMQNPRHLVRRRGQEARLRCSPMKGHSHVYWYRQLPEEGLKFMVYLQKENIIDESGMPKERFSAEFPKEGPSILRIQQVVRGDSAAYFCASSDVCVIQASYGYTFGSGTRLTVV.

This chain's CDR3 is CASSLRWSRPQHF. CDR3 sequence (DNA): TGCGCCAGCAGCTTGAGATGGAGTCGGCCCCAGCATTTT. V gene TRBV5-1 combines with J gene TRBJ1-5; D is unresolved. Looked up from germline, CDR1 is SGHRS and CDR2 is YFSETQ. V was cut by 1 base and J by 9 bases, with 11 bases left in between. This CDR3 comprises 13 residues.

The CDR3 coding sequence is TGTGCCAGCACCGGAGGGGGACAGCAAAATCCGAACACCGGGGAGCTGTTTTTT. This codes for CASTGGGQQNPNTGELFF. The gene calls are TRBV27 and TRBJ2-2, with D perhaps TRBD1 (7 bases). Germline values: CDR1 MNHEY, CDR2 SMNVEV (reference sequence). The CDR3 loop spans 18 amino acids. V shed 7 bases and J shed 0 bases, with 21 bases lying between them.

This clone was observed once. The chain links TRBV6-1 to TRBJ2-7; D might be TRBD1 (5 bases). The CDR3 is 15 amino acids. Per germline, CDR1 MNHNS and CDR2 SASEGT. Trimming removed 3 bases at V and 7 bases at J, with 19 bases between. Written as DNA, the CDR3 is TGTGCCAGCAGTGATGCACAGGCCAGCATCAGGGAGCAGTACTTC. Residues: CASSDAQASIREQYF.